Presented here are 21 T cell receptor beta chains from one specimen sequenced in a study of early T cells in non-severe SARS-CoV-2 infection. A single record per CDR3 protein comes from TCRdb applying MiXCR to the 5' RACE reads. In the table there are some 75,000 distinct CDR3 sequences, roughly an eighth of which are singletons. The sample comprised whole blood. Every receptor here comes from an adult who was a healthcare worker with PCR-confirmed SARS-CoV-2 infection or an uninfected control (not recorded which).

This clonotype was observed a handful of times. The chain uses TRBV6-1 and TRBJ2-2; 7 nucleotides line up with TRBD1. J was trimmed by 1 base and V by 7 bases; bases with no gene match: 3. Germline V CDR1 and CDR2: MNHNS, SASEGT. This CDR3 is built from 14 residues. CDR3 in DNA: TGTGCCAGCATGAGACAGGGGAACACCGGGGAGCTGTTTTTT. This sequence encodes CASMRQGNTGELFF.

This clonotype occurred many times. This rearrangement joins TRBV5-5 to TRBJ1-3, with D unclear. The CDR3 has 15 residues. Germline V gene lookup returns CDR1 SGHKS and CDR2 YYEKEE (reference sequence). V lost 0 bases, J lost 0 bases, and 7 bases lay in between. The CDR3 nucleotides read TGTGCCAGCAGCTTGGTAGTGGGCTCTGGAAACACCATATATTTT. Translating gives CASSLVVGSGNTIYF.

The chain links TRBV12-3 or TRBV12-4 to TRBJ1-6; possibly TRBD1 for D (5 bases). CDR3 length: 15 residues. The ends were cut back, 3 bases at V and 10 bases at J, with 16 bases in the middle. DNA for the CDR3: TGTGCCAGCAGTTTGGGAGGGGCCGCGTGGTCACCCCTCCACTTT. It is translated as CASSLGGAAWSPLHF.

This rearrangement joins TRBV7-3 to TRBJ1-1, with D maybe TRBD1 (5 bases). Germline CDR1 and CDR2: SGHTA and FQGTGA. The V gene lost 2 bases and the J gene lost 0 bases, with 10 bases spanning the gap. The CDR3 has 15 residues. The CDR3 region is CASSLGGGLNTEAFF. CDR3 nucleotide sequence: TGTGCCAGCAGCTTAGGGGGAGGACTGAACACTGAAGCTTTCTTT.

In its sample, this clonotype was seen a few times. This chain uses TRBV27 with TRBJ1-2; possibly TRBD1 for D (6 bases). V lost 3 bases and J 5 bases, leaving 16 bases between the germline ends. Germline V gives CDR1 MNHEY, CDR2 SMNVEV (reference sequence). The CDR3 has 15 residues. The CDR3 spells CASSFFDRRGYGYTF. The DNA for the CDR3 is TGTGCCAGCAGTTTCTTCGACAGGAGGGGATATGGCTACACCTTC.

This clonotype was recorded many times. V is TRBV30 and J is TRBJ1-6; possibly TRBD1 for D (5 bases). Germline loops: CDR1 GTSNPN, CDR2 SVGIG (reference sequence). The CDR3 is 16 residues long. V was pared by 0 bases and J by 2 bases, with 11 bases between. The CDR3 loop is CAWSVRGVPYNSPLHF. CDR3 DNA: TGTGCCTGGAGTGTAAGAGGGGTTCCCTATAATTCACCCCTCCACTTT.

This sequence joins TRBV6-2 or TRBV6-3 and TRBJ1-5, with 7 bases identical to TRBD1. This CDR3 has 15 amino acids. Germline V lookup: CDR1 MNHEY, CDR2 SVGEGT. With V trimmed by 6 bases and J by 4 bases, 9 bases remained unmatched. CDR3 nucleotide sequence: TGTGCCAGCAGCCCCCCCGGGACAGCAAATCAGCCCCAGCATTTT. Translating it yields CASSPPGTANQPQHF.

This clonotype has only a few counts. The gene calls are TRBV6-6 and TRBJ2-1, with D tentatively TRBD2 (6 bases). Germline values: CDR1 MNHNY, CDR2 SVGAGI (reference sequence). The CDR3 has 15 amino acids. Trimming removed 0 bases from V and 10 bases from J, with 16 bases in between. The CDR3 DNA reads TGTGCCAGCAGTTACTCTGGGGGGAAGGTACCCGAGCAGTTCTTC. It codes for CASSYSGGKVPEQFF.

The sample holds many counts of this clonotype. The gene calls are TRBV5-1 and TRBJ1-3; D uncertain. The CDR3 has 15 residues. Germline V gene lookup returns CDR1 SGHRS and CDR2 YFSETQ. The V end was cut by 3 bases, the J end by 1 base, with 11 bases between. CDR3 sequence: CASSSTGNSGNTIYF. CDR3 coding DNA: TGCGCCAGCAGCTCAACGGGAAATTCTGGAAACACCATATATTTT.

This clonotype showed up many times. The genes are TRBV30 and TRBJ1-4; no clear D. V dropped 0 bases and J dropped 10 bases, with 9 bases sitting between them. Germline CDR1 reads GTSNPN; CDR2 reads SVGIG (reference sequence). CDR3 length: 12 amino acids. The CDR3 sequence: CAWSVPDTKLFF. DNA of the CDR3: TGTGCCTGGAGTGTACCCGATACAAAACTGTTTTTT.

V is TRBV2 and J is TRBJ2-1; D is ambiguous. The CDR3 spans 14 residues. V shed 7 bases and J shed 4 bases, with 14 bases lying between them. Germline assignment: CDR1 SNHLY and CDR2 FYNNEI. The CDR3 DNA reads TGTGCCAGCAAACGGACCTCCGCTTACAATGAGCAGTTCTTC. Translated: CASKRTSAYNEQFF.

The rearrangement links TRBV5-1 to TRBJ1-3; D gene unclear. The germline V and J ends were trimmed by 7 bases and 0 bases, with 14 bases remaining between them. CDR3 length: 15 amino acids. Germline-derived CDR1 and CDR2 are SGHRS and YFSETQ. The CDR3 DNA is TGCGCCAGCCGACCGACGGGGAGCTCTGGAAACACCATATATTTT. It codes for CASRPTGSSGNTIYF.

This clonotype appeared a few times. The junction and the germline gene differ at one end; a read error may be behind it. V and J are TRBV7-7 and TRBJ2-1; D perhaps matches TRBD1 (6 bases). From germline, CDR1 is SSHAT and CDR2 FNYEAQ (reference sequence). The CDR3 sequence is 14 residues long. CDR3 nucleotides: TGTGCTAGCAGCCTCTCAGGGGCTATCAATGAGCAGTTCTTC. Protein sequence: CASSLSGAINEQFF.

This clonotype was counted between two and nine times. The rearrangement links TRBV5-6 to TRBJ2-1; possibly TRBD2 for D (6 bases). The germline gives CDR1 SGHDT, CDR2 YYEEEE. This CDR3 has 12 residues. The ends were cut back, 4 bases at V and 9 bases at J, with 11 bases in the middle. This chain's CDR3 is CASSPTSSEQFF. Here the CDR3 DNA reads TGTGCCAGCAGCCCGACTAGTTCTGAGCAGTTCTTC.

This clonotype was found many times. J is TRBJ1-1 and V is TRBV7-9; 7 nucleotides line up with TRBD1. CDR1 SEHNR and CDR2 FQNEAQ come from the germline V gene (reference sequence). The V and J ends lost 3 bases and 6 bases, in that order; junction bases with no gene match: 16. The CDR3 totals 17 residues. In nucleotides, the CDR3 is TGTGCCAGCAGCTTTTTGACAGGGAAGGGGGATAGCTCTGAAGCTTTCTTT. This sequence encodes CASSFLTGKGDSSEAFF.

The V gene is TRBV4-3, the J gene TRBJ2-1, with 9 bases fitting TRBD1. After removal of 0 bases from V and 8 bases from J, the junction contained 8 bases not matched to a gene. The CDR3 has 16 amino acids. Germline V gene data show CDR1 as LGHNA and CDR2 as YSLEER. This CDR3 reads CASSQDMGQGGHEQFF. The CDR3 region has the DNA TGCGCCAGCAGCCAAGATATGGGACAGGGAGGCCATGAGCAGTTCTTC.

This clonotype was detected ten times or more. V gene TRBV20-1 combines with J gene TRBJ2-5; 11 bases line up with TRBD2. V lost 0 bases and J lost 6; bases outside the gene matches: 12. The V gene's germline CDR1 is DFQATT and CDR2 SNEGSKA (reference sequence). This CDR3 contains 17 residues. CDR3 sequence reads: CSARDPLLAGDIKTQYF. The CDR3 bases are TGCAGTGCTAGAGATCCCCTACTAGCGGGGGATATAAAGACCCAGTACTTC.

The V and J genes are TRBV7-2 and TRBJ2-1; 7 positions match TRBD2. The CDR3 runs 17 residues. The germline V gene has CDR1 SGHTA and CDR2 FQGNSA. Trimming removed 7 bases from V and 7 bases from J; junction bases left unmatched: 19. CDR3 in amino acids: CASTLSYRPGGTNEQFF. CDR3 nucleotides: TGTGCCAGCACTCTCTCATACCGGCCGGGGGGTACAAATGAGCAGTTCTTC.

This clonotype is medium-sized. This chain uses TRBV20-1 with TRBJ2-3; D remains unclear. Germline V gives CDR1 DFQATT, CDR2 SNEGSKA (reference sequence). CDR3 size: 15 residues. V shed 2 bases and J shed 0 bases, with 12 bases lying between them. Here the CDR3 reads CSARPYRISTDTQYF. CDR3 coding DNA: TGCAGTGCTAGACCCTACAGAATTAGCACAGATACGCAGTATTTT.

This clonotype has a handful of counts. As DNA, the CDR3 is TGTGCCAGCAGTTACTCGCTGGGTAATGAGCAGTTCTTC. This encodes CASSYSLGNEQFF. The rearrangement joins TRBV6-2 or TRBV6-3 to TRBJ2-1, with D hard to call. In germline, CDR1 is MNHEY, CDR2 SVGEGT. The CDR3 consists of 13 residues. V lost 0 bases to trimming and J lost 7 bases, with 7 bases between them.

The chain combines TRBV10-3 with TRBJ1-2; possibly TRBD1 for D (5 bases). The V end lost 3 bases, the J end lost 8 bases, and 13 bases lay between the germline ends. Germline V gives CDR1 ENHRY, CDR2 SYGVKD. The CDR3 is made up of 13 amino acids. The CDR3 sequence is CAISDLGTGGYTF. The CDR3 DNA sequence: TGTGCCATCAGTGACCTAGGGACGGGAGGCTACACCTTC.